These 12 T cell receptor beta chains originate from one sample sequenced in a study of regulatory T cells in long-lasting Graves disease. To make TCR beta libraries, researchers used iRepertoire HTBI primers and Arm-PCR of CDR3 regions. From the multiplex PCR reads, TCRdb called clonotypes with MiXCR, one entry per CDR3 protein. The sample consists of a few hundred thousand distinct CDR3 sequences, about 15% of them appearing once. Sample time point: newly diagnosed GD, antithyroid drugs for less than 3 months. PBMC RNA was the source of the TCR library. The data were also submitted as part of a second study, on T cells in Graves' hyperthyroidism and ophthalmopathy.

Source: peripheral blood mononuclear cells (PBMCs), taken at new diagnosis, from a patient treated with antithyroid drugs. The origin of the receptors is a woman aged 40 to 50 with Graves disease.

The V call is TRBV14, the J call TRBJ2-7; 10 bases are a match to TRBD2. Germline V gene sequence: CDR1 SGHDN, CDR2 FVKESK. This CDR3 comprises 16 residues. The V and J ends lost 3 bases and 1 base, in that order; junction bases with no gene match: 6. CDR3 amino acids: CASSQMGLATSYEQYF. For the CDR3, the DNA is TGTGCCAGCAGCCAGATGGGACTAGCGACTTCCTACGAGCAGTACTTC.

Ten or more counts support this clonotype. CDR3 nucleotides: TGCGCCAGCTCGCTCCTAGGTGAGCAGTTCTTC. Translating it yields CASSLLGEQFF. The rearrangement joins TRBV5-1 to TRBJ2-1; D gene ambiguous. The CDR3 covers 11 residues. V lost 7 bases to trimming and J lost 9 bases, with 11 bases between them. Germline V lookup: CDR1 SGHRS, CDR2 YFSETQ. Variable domain in full (rest from reference TRBV5-1 and TRBJ2-1): KAGVTQTPRYLIKTRGQQVTLSCSPISGHRSVSWYQQTPGQGLQFLFEYFSETQRNKGNFPGRFSGRQFSNSRSEMNVSTLELGDSALYLCASSLLGEQFFGPGTRLTVL.

This clonotype showed up many times. This chain links TRBV2 with TRBJ1-2; tentative D call: TRBD1 (5 bases). The CDR3 spans 15 residues. V lost 3 bases to trimming and J lost 2 bases, with 13 bases between them. Germline V gene sequence: CDR1 SNHLY, CDR2 FYNNEI. The CDR3 DNA reads TGTGCCAGCAGTGAGGTGGGATGGGGGAACTATGGCTACACCTTC. Protein sequence: CASSEVGWGNYGYTF.

The CDR3 coding sequence is TGTGCCAGCAGCTACGACAGGGGGATGAGGAATGAGCAGTTCTTC. Amino acids: CASSYDRGMRNEQFF. V and J are TRBV14 and TRBJ2-1, with 9 bases fitting TRBD1. Germline trimming cut 5 bases from V and 7 bases from J; bases unmatched to any gene: 9. This CDR3 region has 15 residues. Germline V gene data show CDR1 as SGHDN and CDR2 as FVKESK.

This clonotype was counted only a few times. The rearrangement uses TRBV5-5 and TRBJ2-3; tentative D call: TRBD2 (6 bases). CDR1 and CDR2 (germline): SGHKS, YYEKEE (reference sequence). V gave up 2 bases and J gave up 3 bases, with 13 bases separating them. The CDR3 consists of 15 residues. CDR3 region: CASSFGAGITDTQYF. The CDR3 nucleotides read TGTGCCAGCAGCTTTGGGGCGGGAATTACAGATACGCAGTATTTT.

This clonotype was detected ten times or more. The chain couples TRBV27 to TRBJ1-6; D not certain. This CDR3 contains 10 residues. Germline V CDR1 and CDR2: MNHEY, SMNVEV (reference sequence). The V gene lost 9 bases and the J gene lost 10 bases, with 7 bases spanning the gap. CDR3 loop: CASPGSPLHF. CDR3 sequence (DNA): TGTGCCAGTCCCGGGTCACCCCTCCACTTT.

This clonotype has only a few counts. The rearrangement uses TRBV6-5 and TRBJ2-2; a possible D gene is TRBD2 (6 bases). Per the germline V gene, CDR1 is MNHEY and CDR2 is SVGAGI. This CDR3 comprises 14 residues. Trimming pared 2 bases from V and 4 bases from J, leaving 8 bases between. The CDR3 nucleotides are TGTGCCAGCAGTTACCGGAGGGTCACCGGGGAGCTGTTTTTT. As protein: CASSYRRVTGELFF.

J is TRBJ2-3 and V is TRBV15; TRBD2 matches 7 bases. CDR1 and CDR2 from the germline V gene are LNHNV and YYDKDF (reference sequence). Germline trimming cut 2 bases from V and 4 bases from J; bases unmatched to any gene: 3. The CDR3 is 14 amino acids. The CDR3 DNA sequence: TGTGCCACCAGCAGAATAACTAGCGCAGATACGCAGTATTTT. Protein: CATSRITSADTQYF.

This clonotype was counted once. The rearrangement joins TRBV28 to TRBJ1-5; D uncertain. Looked up from germline, CDR1 is MDHEN and CDR2 is SYDVKM. This CDR3 contains 16 residues. V shed 5 bases and J shed 7 bases, with 21 bases lying between them. In nucleotides, the CDR3 is TGTGCCAGCAGTCTACTCACGTCCGAAACAAGGCAGCCCCAGCATTTT. It encodes CASSLLTSETRQPQHF. Variable domain in full (rest from reference TRBV28 and TRBJ1-5): DVKVTQSSRYLVKRTGEKVFLECVQDMDHENMFWYRQDPGLGLRLIYFSYDVKMKEKGDIPEGYSVSREKKERFSLILESASTNQTSMYLCASSLLTSETRQPQHFGDGTRLSIL.

The chain is built from TRBV6-1 and TRBJ2-7; 10 nucleotides match TRBD2. Germline V lookup: CDR1 MNHNS, CDR2 SASEGT. The CDR3 contains 17 residues. The V and J ends lost 1 base and 3 bases, in that order; junction bases with no gene match: 9. Written as DNA, the CDR3 is TGTGCCAGCAGTGAAGATCCCGGGACTAGCGCCGACTACGAGCAGTACTTC. This translates into CASSEDPGTSADYEQYF.

This clonotype occurred many times. The rearrangement uses TRBV27 and TRBJ2-7; D remains ambiguous. CDR1 is MNHEY, CDR2 SMNVEV, per germline (reference sequence). Trimming pared 0 bases from V and 2 bases from J, leaving 11 bases between. This CDR3 has 15 amino acids. CDR3 sequence reads: CASSLSNSLTYEQYF. In nucleotides, the CDR3 is TGTGCCAGCAGTTTATCGAACAGCCTGACCTACGAGCAGTACTTC.

This clonotype was counted between two and nine times. The junction shows a germline mismatch at one end, possibly a read error. This chain connects TRBV6-2 or TRBV6-3 to TRBJ2-5, with TRBD2 matching 12 bases. The CDR3 loop spans 20 amino acids. Per germline, CDR1 MNHEY and CDR2 SVGEGT. CDR3 loop: CASSYIIRLAGEGNQGTQYF. In DNA, the CDR3 is TGTGCCAGCAGTTACATAATACGACTAGCGGGAGAGGGCAATCAAGGGACCCAGTACTTC.